This T cell receptor beta chain was captured by sequencing in a study of shared clonotypes between healthy human individuals. Across the study: The donor group consisted of two women and a few men, aged 18 to 49.

Study outcomes and limitations: Naive subsets usually exceeded memory subsets in estimated richness. Unshared clonotypes carried lower generation probabilities than those common to all four donors.

CDR3 length equals 14 residues. V lost 5 bases and J lost 1, with 11 bases in between. CDR1 is MDHEN, CDR2 SYDVKM, per germline. It was across several immunoSEQ plates that each subset's genomic DNA was evenly split. Sequenced by immunoSEQ multiplex PCR; TCRdb stores in-frame clones only, minus some. The sample has under 850,000 clones, roughly 72% seen once. About this clone itself: Its specificity is not known.

V and J are TRBV28 and TRBJ1-1, with D possibly TRBD1 on 6 matching bases. This TCR came from a woman younger than 45 in good health. The sequenced sample was memory CD4+ T cells sorted from blood. Subset given: CD45RA-negative fraction. CDR3 DNA: TGTGCCAGCAGTCATGGACAGAGGAACACTGAAGCTTTCTTT. Translated, it gives CASSHGQRNTEAFF.